The next 12 T cell receptor beta chains were all read from a single sample in a study of identical twins. TCRdb passed the 5' RACE reads through MiXCR, listing each CDR3 protein once. The sample records 1.5 million or so distinct CDR3 sequences, less than 35% being singletons. The sequencing sample was made of cord blood. These receptors were obtained from a newborn girl in good health.

The chain uses TRBV3-1 and TRBJ2-5; 8 nucleotides align to TRBD2. Germline CDR1 LGHDT, CDR2 YNNKEL (reference sequence). This CDR3 has 16 residues. The ends lost 3 bases at V and 11 bases at J; junction bases unmatched: 17. DNA of the CDR3: TGTGCCAGCAGCCAGTACGAACGGGGGGGCCTCGATGAGCAGTACTTC. Encoded protein: CASSQYERGGLDEQYF.

This clonotype has a handful of counts. The CDR3 sequence: CSAKTGTNYGYTF. In DNA, the CDR3 is TGCAGTGCCAAAACCGGGACAAACTATGGCTACACCTTC. The chain joins TRBV20-1 to TRBJ1-2; TRBD1 is a possible D gene (6 bases). V shed 6 bases and J shed 2 bases, with 13 bases lying between them. This CDR3 spans 13 amino acids. Germline V gene data show CDR1 as DFQATT and CDR2 as SNEGSKA (reference sequence).

This clonotype was counted between two and nine times. This rearrangement joins TRBV5-1 to TRBJ1-4, with D unresolved. V was pared by 4 bases and J by 2 bases, with 15 bases between. The CDR3 is 16 residues long. The germline gives CDR1 SGHRS, CDR2 YFSETQ. CDR3 loop: CASSAWASETNEKLFF. In DNA form, the CDR3 reads TGCGCCAGCAGCGCCTGGGCGTCCGAGACTAATGAAAAACTGTTTTTT.

V gene TRBV21-1 combines with J gene TRBJ1-2; the table's D call, TRBD1, has no DNA check behind it. TRBV21-1 represents a pseudogene. This CDR3 comprises 14 residues. CDR3 region: CASSIRPAHYGYTF. In DNA form, the CDR3 reads TGTGCCAGCAGCATACGACCGGCGCACTATGGCTACACCTTC.

This chain connects TRBV12-3 or TRBV12-4 to TRBJ2-5; 10 bases fit TRBD1. This CDR3 contains 15 residues. J was trimmed by 5 bases and V by 7 bases; bases with no gene match: 10. CDR3 amino acids: CASTRGQGGLETQYF. The CDR3, as DNA: TGTGCCAGCACCCGTGGACAGGGGGGCCTGGAGACCCAGTACTTC.

The V gene is TRBV20-1, the J gene TRBJ1-2; TRBD1 matches 7 bases. The CDR3 length is 18 residues. Germline assignment: CDR1 DFQATT and CDR2 SNEGSKA (reference sequence). Unmatched junction bases numbered 15, after V lost 0 bases and J lost 2 bases. The CDR3: CSARDGEPRDSGNYGYTF. The CDR3 DNA reads TGCAGTGCTAGAGATGGGGAACCTCGGGACAGTGGGAACTATGGCTACACCTTC.

The chain couples TRBV10-3 to TRBJ1-6; weak D call: TRBD1 (5 bases). The V gene lost 0 bases and the J gene lost 7 bases, with 10 bases spanning the gap. The germline V gene has CDR1 ENHRY and CDR2 SYGVKD. CDR3 size: 15 residues. For the CDR3, the DNA is TGTGCCATCAGTGAGTCGCCCAGGGCCAATTCACCCCTCCACTTT. Its translation is CAISESPRANSPLHF.

This clonotype was counted ten times or more. This chain connects TRBV25-1 to TRBJ1-2; 8 bases are a match to TRBD1. The V gene's germline CDR1 is MGHDK and CDR2 SYGVNS. The V and J ends lost 6 bases and 5 bases, in that order; junction bases with no gene match: 8. This CDR3 comprises 14 residues. CDR3 protein: CASSALQGGYGYTF. As DNA, the CDR3 is TGTGCCAGCAGCGCATTACAGGGGGGATATGGCTACACCTTC.

V is TRBV12-3 or TRBV12-4 and J is TRBJ2-3; weak D call: TRBD1 (5 bases). V lost 3 bases to trimming and J lost 2 bases, with 12 bases between them. The CDR3 runs 15 residues. CDR3 in DNA: TGTGCCAGCAGTTTTAAGGGGCTCTTCACAGATACGCAGTATTTT. Translating it yields CASSFKGLFTDTQYF.

V and J are TRBV12-3 or TRBV12-4 and TRBJ2-3, with TRBD1 as a possible D gene (5 bases). The CDR3 totals 12 residues. The ends were cut back, 6 bases at V and 14 bases at J, with 18 bases in the middle. This CDR3 is CASSPALGHVYF. The CDR3 region has the DNA TGTGCCAGCAGCCCTGCGCTGGGGCACGTGTATTTT.

The chain recombines TRBV7-9 with TRBJ2-7; 8 bases map to TRBD1. Germline V lookup: CDR1 SEHNR, CDR2 FQNEAQ (reference sequence). This CDR3 has 14 amino acids. The J segment lost 5 bases and the V segment lost 2 bases, leaving 5 bases of the junction unmatched. CDR3 residues: CASSLNQGADEQYF. The CDR3 nucleotides read TGTGCCAGCAGCTTAAATCAGGGGGCGGACGAGCAGTACTTC. Full variable domain (missing parts from reference TRBV7-9 and TRBJ2-7): DTGVSQNPRHKITKRGQNVTFRCDPISEHNRLYWYRQTLGQGPEFLTYFQNEAQLEKSRLLSDRFSAERPKGSFSTLEIQRTEQGDSAMYLCASSLNQGADEQYFGPGTRLTVT.

The chain is built from TRBV20-1 and TRBJ1-1; TRBD1 aligns across 8 bases. CDR1 and CDR2 from the germline V gene are DFQATT and SNEGSKA (reference sequence). With V trimmed by 1 base and J by 2 bases, 9 bases remained unmatched. The CDR3 has 16 amino acids. CDR3 sequence (DNA): TGCAGTGCTAGAGCCCCCGGGACAGGCTCTAACACTGAAGCTTTCTTT. This gives the protein CSARAPGTGSNTEAFF.